Shown below are 3 T cell receptor beta chains from a single sample sequenced in a study of blood T cells in healthy people across ages. With a J-beta primer mix and a sample-barcoded 5' primer, a second PCR ran about 7 to 12 cycles. In TCRdb, the 5' RACE reads were re-called with MiXCR into one record per CDR3 protein. Here the sample spans more than 800,000 distinct CDR3 sequences, 25% to 30% being singletons. The source material was blood. These receptors all come from an elderly woman in good health.

This clonotype was detected a few times. The V call is TRBV20-1, the J call TRBJ1-6; weak D call: TRBD1 (5 bases). This CDR3 has 12 residues. Germline V gives CDR1 DFQATT, CDR2 SNEGSKA (reference sequence). V was shortened by 0 bases and J by 10 bases, with 7 bases between the two germline ends. CDR3 in DNA: TGCAGTGCTAGAGAACGGGGGTCACCCCTCCACTTT. Translating it yields CSARERGSPLHF.

In the case of this clonotype: A clone one base away is much larger, so this may be a read error. The chain joins TRBV9 to TRBJ2-1; D tentatively fits TRBD1 or TRBD2 (6 bases each). The J call is doubtful: the DNA matches TRBJ2-7 better. The CDR3 has 16 amino acids. Germline CDR1 reads SGDLS; CDR2 reads YYNGEE. The CDR3 reads CASSVSGARGYNEQYF. The CDR3 DNA is TGTGCCAGCAGCGTATCGGGGGCGCGGGGTTACAATGAGCAGTACTTC.

This clonotype has more than one count but fewer than ten. The V and J genes are TRBV6-2 or TRBV6-3 and TRBJ1-6; 9 bases line up with TRBD1. The germline V gene has CDR1 MNHEY and CDR2 SVGEGT. This CDR3 has 16 residues. J gave up 4 bases and V 6 bases, and 7 bases lay outside the gene matches. CDR3 sequence (DNA): TGTGCCAGCAGCCTTGGGACAGGGACTTATAATTCACCCCTCCACTTT. Residues: CASSLGTGTYNSPLHF.